The subject of this entry is one T cell receptor (beta chain). This record belongs to a study of cytomegalovirus exposure and HLA in healthy donors. The table came from immunoSEQ multiplex PCR; TCRdb's copy has only in-frame clones and leaves some out. The table records more than 250,000 clones, 80% to 90% of them present only once. This CDR3 spans 14 amino acids. V dropped 3 bases and J dropped 0 bases, with 8 bases sitting between them. The V gene's germline CDR1 is SGHTA and CDR2 FQGNSA. The donors were part of the validation cohort, which consisted of about 120 subjects and was separate from the first cohort of around 620 subjects.

This clonotype was obtained from a young woman in good health and CMV-seronegative. The chain uses TRBV7-2 and TRBJ2-5, with D perhaps TRBD1 (6 bases). What was sequenced was PBMCs. CDR3 sequence reads: CASSFQGNQETQYF. The DNA of the CDR3 is TGTGCCAGCAGCTTCCAGGGGAACCAAGAGACCCAGTACTTC.